A selection of T cell receptor beta chains follows, all from one sample in a study of response to subunit inactivated influenza vaccine. In TCRdb, the RT-PCR reads were re-called with MiXCR into one record per CDR3 protein. The repertoire holds about 700,000 distinct CDR3 sequences, with approximately 15% as singletons. The sample here was PBMCs from blood, taken 14 to 15 days before vaccination. The receptors were sampled from a man aged 45-60 years who received an inactivated influenza vaccine. Each CDR3 is given with its conserved first and last residue. Fields, in order: V gene, D gene, clone size, J gene, CDR3 DNA, CDR3 protein. The D gene is left open where the match is weak. Clone size is stated in some rows and not others, as once, few, many or a class when expanded.

TRBV19	-	many	TRBJ2-1	TGTGCCAGTAGTATAGATAGCGGAACCTCCTCCTACTTCTTC	CASSIDSGTSSYFF
TRBV20-1	-	many	TRBJ1-1	TGCAGTGCTAGAGATCGGGGCACGTGGTACACTGAAGCTTTCTTT	CSARDRGTWYTEAFF
TRBV10-2	-	few	TRBJ1-5	TGCGCCAACCTCCCGGCGCTGGGCAGCAATCAGCCCCAGCATTTT	CANLPALGSNQPQHF
TRBV28	TRBD2	few	TRBJ2-1	TGTGCCAGCAGCGTCGCGGGAGGGTTCAATGAGCAGTTCTTC	CASSVAGGFNEQFF
TRBV6-2/TRBV6-3	TRBD1	-	TRBJ2-2	TGTGCCAGCAGTTCGAACAGGGGGCGCGGTTACACCGGGGAGCTGTTTTTT	CASSSNRGRGYTGELFF
TRBV5-6	-	-	TRBJ2-3	TGTGCCAGCAGCTACCTCGTAGGGGGTAGCACAGATACGCAGTATTTT	CASSYLVGGSTDTQYF
TRBV18	-	few	TRBJ2-5	TGTGCCAGCTCACCAGAGATAACCCAAGAGACCCAGTACTTC	CASSPEITQETQYF
TRBV24-1	TRBD2	few	TRBJ2-5	TGTGCCACCAGTGGTCCCGGACTAGCGGGGTGGCAAGAGACCCAGTACTTC	CATSGPGLAGWQETQYF
TRBV20-1	TRBD2	-	TRBJ2-7	TGCAGTGCTAGAGATATTGAGCGGGAGGGCCACGAGCAGTACTTC	CSARDIEREGHEQYF
TRBV5-1	-	many	TRBJ2-1	TGCGCCAGCAGCTTGGAAGGGTTGCGGGTCAACAATGAGCAGTTCTTC	CASSLEGLRVNNEQFF
TRBV15	-	few	TRBJ1-3	TGTGCCACCAGCAGAGATCGGGGTAGGGCCCCACTTTCTGGAAACACCATATATTTT	CATSRDRGRAPLSGNTIYF
TRBV16	-	-	TRBJ1-6	TGTGCCAGCAGCCAATCTCAGGAAGGCTCACCCCTCCACTTT	CASSQSQEGSPLHF
TRBV12-3/TRBV12-4	-	few	TRBJ1-6	TGTGCCAGCAGTTTAGATGCAGGGGCACCCCTCCACTTT	CASSLDAGAPLHF
TRBV30	-	many	TRBJ1-2	TGTGCCTGGACCGACGACGGGGTAGCTGGCTACACCTTC	CAWTDDGVAGYTF
TRBV2	TRBD2	few	TRBJ2-7	TGTGCCAGCTTGTCGGGACTAGCGTTTTACGAGCAGTACTTC	CASLSGLAFYEQYF
TRBV5-6	-	few	TRBJ1-2	TGTGCCAGCAGCTTTGGACCGGGGTTCTATGGCTACACCTTC	CASSFGPGFYGYTF
TRBV6-2/TRBV6-3	-	-	TRBJ2-5	TGTGCCAGCAGTTCACTCACGGGAGTAGGAGAGACCCAGTACTTC	CASSSLTGVGETQYF
TRBV20-1	TRBD1	few	TRBJ2-3	TGCAGTGCTAGAAATGACAGGGGGCTGGATACGCAGTATTTT	CSARNDRGLDTQYF
TRBV10-3	TRBD1	many	TRBJ1-4	TGTGCCATCAGTGAGGACAGGGACCGTGAAAAACTGTTTTTT	CAISEDRDREKLFF
TRBV29-1	TRBD2	-	TRBJ2-1	TGCAGCGTTGAAGAGCTGACTAGCTCGTCCTACAATGAGCAGTTCTTC	CSVEELTSSSYNEQFF
TRBV25-1	-	-	TRBJ2-5	TGTGCCAGCAGTGAATTGGAAAGATTCCAAGAGACCCAGTACTTC	CASSELERFQETQYF
TRBV7-6	-	many	TRBJ1-1	TGTGCCAGCAGCTTAGTTGCAGGTACCATGAACACTGAAGCTTTCTTT	CASSLVAGTMNTEAFF
TRBV12-3/TRBV12-4	-	-	TRBJ2-7	TGTGCCAGCAGTCAGACATGGGAGCAGTACTTC	CASSQTWEQYF
TRBV20-1	-	-	TRBJ2-2	TGCAGTGCGCCAGAGGGGGGGGCCGGGGAGCTGTTTTTT	CSAPEGGAGELFF
TRBV7-3	TRBD1	few	TRBJ2-5	TGTGCCAGCAGCTCGGACGGGACAGGGAAGACCCAGTACTTC	CASSSDGTGKTQYF
TRBV10-3	TRBD1	few	TRBJ1-6	TGTGCCATCAGCGAGACGACAGGGAGGGCTAATTCACCCCTCCACTTT	CAISETTGRANSPLHF
TRBV20-1	-	few	TRBJ2-7	TGCAGTGCTAGAGATGGAGGGGGCCGGCGGCACGAGCAGTACTTC	CSARDGGGRRHEQYF
TRBV6-1	-	-	TRBJ1-2	TGTGCCAGCCATACGGGGCAGGGAACCTATGGCTACACCTTC	CASHTGQGTYGYTF
TRBV12-3/TRBV12-4	-	-	TRBJ2-7	TGTGCCAGCAGTAGGGGGGACTTACTCTTCTACGAGCAGTACTTC	CASSRGDLLFYEQYF
TRBV7-9	-	few	TRBJ2-3	TGTGCCAGCAGCCCAGATTGGCAGGCTGAGAGCACAGATACGCAGTATTTT	CASSPDWQAESTDTQYF
TRBV11-2	-	many	TRBJ2-7	TGTGCCAGCAGTTTAGGGCTAGCTGGCGAGCAGTACTTC	CASSLGLAGEQYF
TRBV6-1	-	-	TRBJ1-6	TGTGCCAGCAGCCCTGGGACCGTCGCTTCACCCCTCCACTTT	CASSPGTVASPLHF
TRBV12-3/TRBV12-4	TRBD2	-	TRBJ2-1	TGTGCCAGCAGTTTAATTCGGGCTAGCGGGATCCATGAGCAGTTCTTC	CASSLIRASGIHEQFF
TRBV24-1	-	few	TRBJ2-2	TGTGCCACCAGGGGACAAACGAACACCGGGGAGCTGTTTTTT	CATRGQTNTGELFF
TRBV4-1	-	-	TRBJ2-4	TGCGCCAGCAGCCACAGTTCGGGGGCGAGAGACATTCAGTACTTC	CASSHSSGARDIQYF
TRBV6-5	TRBD2	-	TRBJ2-3	TGTGCCAGCAGTTACTCGGTAGCGGGGGGGCTCACAGATACGCAGTATTTT	CASSYSVAGGLTDTQYF
TRBV6-2/TRBV6-3	-	many	TRBJ2-7	TGTGCCAGCAGTTACGGGGTTACCTACGAGCAGTACTTC	CASSYGVTYEQYF
TRBV7-2	-	-	TRBJ2-7	TGTGCCAGCAGCTTAGGTCCAGCGCGAGTAGGGTACGAGCAGTACTTC	CASSLGPARVGYEQYF
TRBV29-1	-	many	TRBJ2-3	TGCAGCGTTGAGGGAGAGGGGATAACGCAGTATTTT	CSVEGEGITQYF
TRBV28	-	-	TRBJ1-2	TGTGCCAGCAGTTCGCTGCGACGGGGTCTTGATCGCTACACCTTC	CASSSLRRGLDRYTF
TRBV2	-	-	TRBJ2-3	TGTGCCAGCAGTGAACCGGTGGCCGCAGATACGCAGTATTTT	CASSEPVAADTQYF